These 8 T cell receptor beta chains came from one sample sequenced in a study of cytomegalovirus exposure and HLA in healthy donors. Vbeta (60) and Jbeta (13) primers were used in the PCR. Generated by immunoSEQ multiplex PCR, the TCRdb table keeps only in-frame clones and is missing some. This table holds some 100,000 clones, more than 65% found once. Sequenced: PBMCs. The receptors come from a woman aged 18 to 35 in good health and CMV-seropositive.

The rearrangement joins TRBV28 to TRBJ2-7, with TRBD1 identical over 7 bases. The length of the CDR3 is 16 residues. The germline V gene encodes CDR1 MDHEN and CDR2 SYDVKM. The J segment lost 6 bases and the V segment lost 5 bases, leaving 16 bases of the junction unmatched. DNA of the CDR3: TGTGCCAGCAGTACCCCGGGACAGCTTATCGTCTTCGAGCAGTACTTC. It encodes CASSTPGQLIVFEQYF.

The J gene is TRBJ2-1, the V gene TRBV6-1; D ambiguous. The germline V and J ends were trimmed by 6 bases and 6 bases, with 12 bases remaining between them. CDR1 is MNHNS and CDR2 is SASEGT in the germline V gene. This CDR3 comprises 13 residues. As DNA, the CDR3 is TGTGCCAGCAGAAGTCGCATCAGCAATGAGCAGTTCTTC. This sequence encodes CASRSRISNEQFF.

The V and J genes are TRBV27 and TRBJ2-1, with 9 bases aligning to TRBD2. Trimming cost V 3 bases and J 5 bases; bases outside gene matches: 5. This CDR3 has 15 residues. Per the germline V gene, CDR1 is MNHEY and CDR2 is SMNVEV (reference sequence). Here the CDR3 DNA reads TGTGCCAGCAGTTTTCTAGCGGGAAGGGACAATGAGCAGTTCTTC. It is translated as CASSFLAGRDNEQFF.

This chain joins TRBV29-1 and TRBJ2-7, with D hard to call. This CDR3 region has 14 residues. V was trimmed by 3 bases and J by 5 bases, leaving 17 bases between them. In germline, CDR1 is SQVTM, CDR2 ANQGSEA. CDR3 sequence: CSVDLGPASNEQYF. The CDR3 DNA follows: TGCAGCGTTGATCTGGGCCCCGCCAGTAACGAGCAGTACTTC.

The chain employs TRBV7-8 and TRBJ1-1; the D is unclear. CDR1 is SGHVS and CDR2 is FQNEAQ in the germline V gene. Trimming removed 7 bases at V and 7 bases at J, with 10 bases between. The CDR3 length is 11 residues. For the CDR3, the DNA is TGTGCCAGCATGAGAGGGTTTGAAGCTTTCTTT. Encoded protein: CASMRGFEAFF.

The chain employs TRBV11-3 and TRBJ2-1, with D tentatively TRBD2 (5 bases). Trimming took 5 bases from V and 5 from J, leaving 13 bases between them. In germline, CDR1 is SGHNT, CDR2 YENEEA. The CDR3 loop spans 14 amino acids. The CDR3 loop reads CASSEPGSNNEQFF. In DNA, the CDR3 is TGTGCCAGCAGCGAACCGGGATCCAACAATGAGCAGTTCTTC. Based on the CDR3 plus reference TRBV11-3 and TRBJ2-1, the full variable domain is EAGVVQSPRYKIIEKKQPVAFWCNPISGHNTLYWYLQNLGQGPELLIRYENEEAVDDSQLPKDRFSAERLKGVDSTLKIQPAELGDSAVYLCASSEPGSNNEQFFGPGTRLTVL.

This clone was found a few times. The rearrangement uses TRBV2 and TRBJ1-1; TRBD1 might be the D (5 bases). Trimming took off 6 bases at V and 4 bases at J, with 15 bases between the two ends. There are 14 residues in the CDR3. CDR1 is SNHLY and CDR2 is FYNNEI in the germline V gene. The CDR3: CASRGLGVGTEAFF. CDR3 DNA sequence: TGTGCCAGCAGAGGGCTAGGGGTTGGCACTGAAGCTTTCTTT.

The chain couples TRBV6-5 to TRBJ2-1; 7 bases agree with TRBD2. The V gene end was trimmed by 5 bases and the J gene end by 2 bases; junction bases not matched to a gene: 6. The germline V gene encodes CDR1 MNHEY and CDR2 SVGAGI. This CDR3 has 15 amino acids. The CDR3 is CASSPSGATYNEQFF. DNA of the CDR3: TGTGCCAGCAGTCCCAGCGGGGCTACCTACAATGAGCAGTTCTTC.